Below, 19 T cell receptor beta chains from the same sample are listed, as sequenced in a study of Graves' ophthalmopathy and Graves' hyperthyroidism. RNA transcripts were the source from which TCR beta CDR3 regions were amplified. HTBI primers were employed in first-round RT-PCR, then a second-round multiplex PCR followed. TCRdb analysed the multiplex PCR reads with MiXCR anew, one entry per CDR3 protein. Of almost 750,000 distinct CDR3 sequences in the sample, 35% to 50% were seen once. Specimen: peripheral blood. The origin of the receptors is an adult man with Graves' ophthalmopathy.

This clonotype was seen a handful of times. In nucleotides, the CDR3 is TGTGCCAGCAGTTTAGAGAGAGGGGGGACAGACCCTAGGGAGCAGTACTTC. This codes for CASSLERGGTDPREQYF. The chain is built from TRBV12-3 or TRBV12-4 and TRBJ2-7, with D perhaps TRBD1 (7 bases). This CDR3 region has 17 residues. Trimming pared 1 base from V and 7 bases from J, leaving 23 bases between.

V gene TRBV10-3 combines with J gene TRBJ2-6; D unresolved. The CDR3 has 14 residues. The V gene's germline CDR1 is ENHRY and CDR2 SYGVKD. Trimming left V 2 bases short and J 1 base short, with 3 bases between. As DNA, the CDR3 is TGTGCCATCAGTGAGGTGTCTGGGGCCAACGTCCTGACTTTC. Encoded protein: CAISEVSGANVLTF.

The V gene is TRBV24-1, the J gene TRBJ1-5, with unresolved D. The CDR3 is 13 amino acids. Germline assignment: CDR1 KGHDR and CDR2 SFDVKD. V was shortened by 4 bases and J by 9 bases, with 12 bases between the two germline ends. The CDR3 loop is CATSDPGIGPQHF. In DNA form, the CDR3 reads TGTGCCACCAGTGACCCAGGCATCGGGCCCCAGCATTTT.

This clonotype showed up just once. CDR3 residues: CASSLGDGQWRYEQYF. Here the CDR3 DNA reads TGTGCCAGCAGCTTGGGGGACGGCCAATGGAGGTACGAGCAGTACTTC. The V gene is TRBV7-9, the J gene TRBJ2-7; D tentatively fits TRBD1 or TRBD2 (5 bases each). V dropped 3 bases and J dropped 4 bases, with 19 bases sitting between them. The CDR3 has 16 residues. CDR1 is SEHNR and CDR2 is FQNEAQ in the germline V gene (reference sequence).

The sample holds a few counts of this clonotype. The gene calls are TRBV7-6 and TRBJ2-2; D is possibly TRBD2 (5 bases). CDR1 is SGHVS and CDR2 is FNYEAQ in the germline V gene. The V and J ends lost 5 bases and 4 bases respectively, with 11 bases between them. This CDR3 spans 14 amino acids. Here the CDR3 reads CASSQIGGTGELFF. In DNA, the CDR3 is TGTGCCAGCAGCCAAATCGGAGGCACCGGGGAGCTGTTTTTT.

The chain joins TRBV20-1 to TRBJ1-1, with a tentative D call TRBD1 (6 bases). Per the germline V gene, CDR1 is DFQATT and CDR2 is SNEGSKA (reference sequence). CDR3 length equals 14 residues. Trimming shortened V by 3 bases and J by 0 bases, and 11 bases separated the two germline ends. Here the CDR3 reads CSASWGPMNTEAFF. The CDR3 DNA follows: TGCAGTGCTAGTTGGGGGCCAATGAACACTGAAGCTTTCTTT.

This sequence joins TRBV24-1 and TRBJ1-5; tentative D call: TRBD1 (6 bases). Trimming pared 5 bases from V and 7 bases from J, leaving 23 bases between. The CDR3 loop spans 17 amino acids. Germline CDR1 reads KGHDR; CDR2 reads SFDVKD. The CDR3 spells CATSATNSRDNEQPQHF. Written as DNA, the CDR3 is TGTGCCACCAGTGCGACAAACTCCCGGGACAATGAGCAGCCCCAGCATTTT.

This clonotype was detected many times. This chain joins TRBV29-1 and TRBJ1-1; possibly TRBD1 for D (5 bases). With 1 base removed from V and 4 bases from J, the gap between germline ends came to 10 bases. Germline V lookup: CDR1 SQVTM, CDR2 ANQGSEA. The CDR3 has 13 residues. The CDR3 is CSVEAGKGTEAFF. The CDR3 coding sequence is TGCAGCGTTGAAGCAGGGAAGGGCACTGAAGCTTTCTTT.

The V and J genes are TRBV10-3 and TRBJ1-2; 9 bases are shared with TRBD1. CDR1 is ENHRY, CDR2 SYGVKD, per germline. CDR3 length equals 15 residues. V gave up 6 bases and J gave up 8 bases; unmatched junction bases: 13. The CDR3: CAIRTSRDREKGYTF. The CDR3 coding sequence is TGTGCCATCAGGACTTCCCGGGACAGGGAGAAGGGCTACACCTTC.

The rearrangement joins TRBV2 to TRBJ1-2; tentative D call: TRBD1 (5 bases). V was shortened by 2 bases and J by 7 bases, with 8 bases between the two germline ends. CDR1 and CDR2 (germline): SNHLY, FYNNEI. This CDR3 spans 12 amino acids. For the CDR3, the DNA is TGTGCCAGCAGTGAATGGGACGGTGGCTACACCTTC. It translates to CASSEWDGGYTF. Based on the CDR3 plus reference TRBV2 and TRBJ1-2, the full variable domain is EPEVTQTPSHQVTQMGQEVILRCVPISNHLYFYWYRQILGQKVEFLVSFYNNEISEKSEIFDDQFSVERPDGSNFTLKIRSTKLEDSAMYFCASSEWDGGYTFGSGTRLTVV.

CDR3 region: CASSEAGVVGYTF. Written as DNA, the CDR3 is TGTGCCAGCAGTGAGGCAGGGGTTGTTGGCTACACCTTC. The rearrangement joins TRBV25-1 to TRBJ1-2; maybe TRBD1 (6 bases). Per germline, CDR1 MGHDK and CDR2 SYGVNS. This CDR3 is built from 13 residues. Trimming took off 3 bases at V and 7 bases at J, with 12 bases between the two ends.

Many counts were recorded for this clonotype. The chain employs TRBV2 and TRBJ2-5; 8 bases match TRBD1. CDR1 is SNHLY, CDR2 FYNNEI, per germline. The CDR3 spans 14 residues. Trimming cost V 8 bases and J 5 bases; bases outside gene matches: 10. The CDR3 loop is CASARTGMGETQYF. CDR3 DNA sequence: TGTGCCAGCGCTAGGACAGGGATGGGCGAGACCCAGTACTTC.

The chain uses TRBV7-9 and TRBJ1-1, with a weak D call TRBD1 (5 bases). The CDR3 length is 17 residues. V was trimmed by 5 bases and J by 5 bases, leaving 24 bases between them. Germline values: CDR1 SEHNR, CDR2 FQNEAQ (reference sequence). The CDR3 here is CASSNVRGGGEGTEAFF. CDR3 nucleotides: TGTGCCAGCAGCAACGTGCGGGGTGGGGGAGAGGGGACTGAAGCTTTCTTT.

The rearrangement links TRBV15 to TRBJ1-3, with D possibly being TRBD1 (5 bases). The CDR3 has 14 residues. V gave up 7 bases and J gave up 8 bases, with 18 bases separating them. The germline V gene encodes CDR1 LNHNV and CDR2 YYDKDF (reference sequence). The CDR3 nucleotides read TGTGCCACCAATAAGAGGGACTCGGGCTACACCATATATTTT. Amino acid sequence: CATNKRDSGYTIYF.

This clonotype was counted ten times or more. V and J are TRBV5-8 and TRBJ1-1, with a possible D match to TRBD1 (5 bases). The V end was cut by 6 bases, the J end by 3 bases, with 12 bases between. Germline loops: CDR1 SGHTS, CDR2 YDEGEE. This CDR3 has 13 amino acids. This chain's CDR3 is CASIGAVHTEAFF. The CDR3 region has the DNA TGTGCCAGCATAGGGGCAGTGCACACTGAAGCTTTCTTT.

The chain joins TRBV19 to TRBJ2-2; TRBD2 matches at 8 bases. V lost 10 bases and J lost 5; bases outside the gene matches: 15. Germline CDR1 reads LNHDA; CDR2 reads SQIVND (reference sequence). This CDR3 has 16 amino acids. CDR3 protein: CATLFPTGGGTGELFF. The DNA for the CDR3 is TGTGCCACCTTATTCCCGACTGGCGGGGGGACCGGGGAGCTGTTTTTT.

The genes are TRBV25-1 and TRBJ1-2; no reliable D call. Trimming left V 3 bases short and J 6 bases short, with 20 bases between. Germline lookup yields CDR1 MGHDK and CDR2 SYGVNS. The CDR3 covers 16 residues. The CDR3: CASSDPHVGGNDGYTF. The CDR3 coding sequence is TGTGCCAGCAGTGATCCTCATGTAGGAGGGAATGATGGCTACACCTTC.

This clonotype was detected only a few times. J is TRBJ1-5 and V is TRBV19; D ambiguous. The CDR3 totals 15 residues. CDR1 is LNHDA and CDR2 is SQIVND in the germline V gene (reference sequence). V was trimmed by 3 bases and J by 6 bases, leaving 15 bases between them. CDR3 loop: CASSMALGLGQPQHF. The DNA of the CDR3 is TGTGCCAGTAGTATGGCCCTCGGTTTAGGTCAGCCCCAGCATTTT.

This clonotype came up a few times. CDR3 region: CASSWGQANGYTF. The CDR3 DNA is TGTGCCAGCAGCTGGGGACAAGCTAATGGCTACACCTTC. This chain joins TRBV25-1 and TRBJ1-2; D is possibly TRBD1 (6 bases). Germline CDR1 MGHDK, CDR2 SYGVNS. With 6 bases removed from V and 6 bases from J, the gap between germline ends came to 14 bases. CDR3 length: 13 amino acids.